A selection of T cell receptor beta chains follows, all from one sample in a study of OX40 agonist ivuxolimab in advanced cancers. The repertoire was sequenced with immunoSEQ multiplex PCR; TCRdb's copy has only in-frame clones and lacks some. The data hold over 25,000 clones, with roughly 90% observed a single time. The sequencing used CD4+ or CD8+ T cells sorted from blood, collected in a trial of the OX40 agonist ivuxolimab. The source is an adult with an advanced solid tumor such as melanoma, head and neck, liver or kidney cancer. CDR3s include the opening cysteine and the closing phenylalanine or tryptophan. D genes are given only for firm matches. Size is stated for part of the rows, as once, few or many counts, or as a class when the clone is expanded.

d_gene	v_gene	j_gene	abundance	len	CDR3nt	CDR3aa
TRBD2	TRBV2	TRBJ2-7	once	15	TGTGCCAGCAGTGAAGGAGTAGCGGGAACCTACGAGCAGTACTTC	CASSEGVAGTYEQYF
-	TRBV9	TRBJ2-7	once	13	TGTGCCAGCAGCGTGGGCCTCTCCTACGAGCAGTACTTC	CASSVGLSYEQYF
-	TRBV19	TRBJ2-3	-	17	TGTGCCAGTAGTATAAAAGGCTACCCTTATTTCACAGATACGCAGTATTTT	CASSIKGYPYFTDTQYF
-	TRBV11-3	TRBJ2-1	-	15	TGTGCCAGCAGCTCGCTGGGATCGGTAAGCAATGAGCAGTTCTTC	CASSSLGSVSNEQFF
-	TRBV4-2	TRBJ2-2	-	14	TGTGCCAGCAGACAAACCTACGGGGCCGGGGAGCTGTTTTTT	CASRQTYGAGELFF
-	TRBV4-1	TRBJ2-1	-	14	TGCGCCAGCAGCCAAGAAGACTATAACTATGAGCAGTTCTTC	CASSQEDYNYEQFF
-	TRBV7-9	TRBJ2-7	-	16	TGTGCCAGCAGCTTACTCCGGACAGCTCCTGACTACGAGCAGTACTTC	CASSLLRTAPDYEQYF
-	TRBV5-1	TRBJ2-1	-	17	TGCGCCAGCAGCTTGGGTCCGGACAGATCCCTATACAATGAGCAGTTCTTC	CASSLGPDRSLYNEQFF
TRBD1	TRBV15	TRBJ1-4	-	15	TGTGCCACCAGCAGCCAGGGACAGGGGAGTGAAAAACTGTTTTTT	CATSSQGQGSEKLFF
-	TRBV7-3	TRBJ2-1	-	15	TGTGCCAGCAGCTTATCCGGGAATTTGGTCAATGAGCAGTTCTTC	CASSLSGNLVNEQFF
-	TRBV9	TRBJ2-3	-	15	TGTGCCAGCAGCGTAGTAGGGGGTTTCACAGATACGCAGTATTTT	CASSVVGGFTDTQYF
-	TRBV7-2	TRBJ1-1	-	16	TGTGCCAGCAGCGCCCATGGGGCCCGGCCCAAAGACGAAGCTTTCTTT	CASSAHGARPKDEAFF
TRBD2	TRBV11-2	TRBJ2-1	-	15	TGTGCCAGCAGCCGAGGACTAGCGGACTTGAATGAGCAGTTCTTC	CASSRGLADLNEQFF
-	TRBV4-2	TRBJ2-1	-	13	TGTGCCAGCCGACAGAGCTCCTACAATGAGCAGTTCTTC	CASRQSSYNEQFF
TRBD2	TRBV4-1	TRBJ2-7	-	14	TGCGCCAGCAGCCAAGAATACGGGGGGTACGAGCAGTACTTC	CASSQEYGGYEQYF
-	TRBV28	TRBJ1-5	-	15	TGTGCCAGCAGTTCTCATCCTACCCACAATCAGCCCCAGCATTTT	CASSSHPTHNQPQHF
-	TRBV6-6	TRBJ2-5	-	15	TGTGCCAGCAGTTACTATGTCCTGGGGTGGGAGACCCAGTACTTC	CASSYYVLGWETQYF
-	TRBV13	TRBJ1-2	-	14	TGTGCCAGCAGCGGCGGTTGGGGGAACTATGGCTACACCTTC	CASSGGWGNYGYTF
-	TRBV7-3	TRBJ2-1	-	15	TGTGCCAGCAGCTTAACAGGGGGATACTACAATGAGCAGTTCTTC	CASSLTGGYYNEQFF
-	TRBV6-6	TRBJ1-2	-	15	TGTGCCAGCAGTTATACCCGAAAGGGAAACTATGGCTACACCTTC	CASSYTRKGNYGYTF